These 17 T cell receptor beta chains share one sample of origin, sequenced in a study of blood T cell repertoires in COVID-19. Sequenced by immunoSEQ multiplex PCR; TCRdb stores in-frame clones only, minus some. The sample lists roughly 410,000 clones; roughly 90% were seen once. Sequenced sample: peripheral blood. The source is a man aged 35-49 years with acute or convalescent COVID-19.

The chain is built from TRBV12-3 or TRBV12-4 and TRBJ2-5, with D unclear. The CDR3 sequence is 11 residues long. V was cut by 6 bases and J by 2 bases, with 4 bases left in between. CDR3: CASRLQETQYF. The DNA of the CDR3 is TGTGCCAGCAGACTTCAAGAGACCCAGTACTTC.

The chain couples TRBV30 to TRBJ1-6, with TRBD1 as a possible D gene (6 bases). With 0 bases removed from V and 7 bases from J, the gap between germline ends came to 10 bases. CDR3 length: 14 amino acids. Germline V CDR1 and CDR2: GTSNPN, SVGIG (reference sequence). In DNA, the CDR3 is TGTGCCTGGAGTGTACAGACAGGCAATTCACCCCTCCACTTT. Translation: CAWSVQTGNSPLHF.

The CDR3 sequence is CASSGTGVTQETQYF. CDR3 bases: TGTGCCAGCAGTGGGACAGGGGTGACCCAAGAGACCCAGTACTTC. The chain uses TRBV28 and TRBJ2-5; TRBD1 aligns across 10 bases. The CDR3 is 15 residues long. After removal of 5 bases from V and 1 base from J, the junction contained 4 bases not matched to a gene. Germline V CDR1 and CDR2: MDHEN, SYDVKM. Complete variable domain (other parts from reference TRBV28 and TRBJ2-5): DVKVTQSSRYLVKRTGEKVFLECVQDMDHENMFWYRQDPGLGLRLIYFSYDVKMKEKGDIPEGYSVSREKKERFSLILESASTNQTSMYLCASSGTGVTQETQYFGPGTRLLVL.

The chain uses TRBV7-2 and TRBJ1-2; 9 bases agree with TRBD1. CDR1 and CDR2 from the germline V gene are SGHTA and FQGNSA. Trimming removed 1 base from V and 2 bases from J; junction bases left unmatched: 5. The CDR3 length is 16 residues. The CDR3 coding sequence is TGTGCCAGCAGCTTAGTTCTAGGGACAGGGAACTATGGCTACACCTTC. Its translation is CASSLVLGTGNYGYTF.

This clone was counted a single time. The chain combines TRBV29-1 with TRBJ2-1, with TRBD2 matching over 14 bases. Germline-derived CDR1 and CDR2 are SQVTM and ANQGSEA. V trimming: 7 bases; J trimming: 7 bases; junction bases outside the gene matches: 6. The CDR3 sequence is 14 residues long. CDR3 sequence: CSAATSGRGNEQFF. The CDR3, as DNA: TGCAGCGCCGCGACTAGCGGGAGGGGTAATGAGCAGTTCTTC.

V gene TRBV4-2 combines with J gene TRBJ1-5; weak D call: TRBD1 (6 bases). V was cut by 5 bases and J by 7 bases, with 15 bases left in between. Germline CDR1 reads LGHNA; CDR2 reads YNFKEQ. This CDR3 is built from 14 residues. DNA of the CDR3: TGTGCCAGCAGCTCAAACCAGGGGTTCCAGCCCCAGCATTTT. The encoded protein is CASSSNQGFQPQHF.

The rearrangement links TRBV4-3 to TRBJ1-1, with TRBD1 matching 7 bases. Germline V lookup: CDR1 LGHNA, CDR2 YSLEER. This CDR3 comprises 15 residues. V shed 0 bases and J 2 bases; nucleotides not matched to a gene: 3. CDR3 residues: CASSQDQGGNTEAFF. The CDR3 DNA is TGCGCCAGCAGCCAAGATCAGGGGGGCAACACTGAAGCTTTCTTT.

The chain has TRBV27 and TRBJ1-5; no clear D gene. The CDR3 spans 14 residues. Germline V gene data show CDR1 as MNHEY and CDR2 as SMNVEV (reference sequence). The V gene lost 2 bases and the J gene lost 6 bases, with 11 bases spanning the gap. CDR3 in amino acids: CASSLRQLGQPQHF. In DNA form, the CDR3 reads TGTGCCAGCAGTTTACGGCAGCTAGGTCAGCCCCAGCATTTT.

In this sample, this clone turned up once. This chain joins TRBV20-1 and TRBJ1-6, with D possibly being TRBD1 (6 bases). The CDR3 has 15 residues. Germline V gene lookup returns CDR1 DFQATT and CDR2 SNEGSKA (reference sequence). Between the trimmed V and J ends, which lost 3 bases and 1 base, there was a span of 10 bases. The CDR3 spells CSASQGMSYNSPLHF. DNA of the CDR3: TGCAGTGCTAGTCAGGGGATGTCCTATAATTCACCCCTCCACTTT.

The chain carries TRBV30 and TRBJ1-5; TRBD1 is a possible D gene (6 bases). The germline CDR1 and CDR2 sequences are GTSNPN and SVGIG (reference sequence). V was pared by 3 bases and J by 5 bases, with 17 bases between. The CDR3 extends over 15 amino acids. In nucleotides, the CDR3 is TGTGCCTGGAGCGAACCGGACAGAGCTTATCAGCCCCAGCATTTT. It translates to CAWSEPDRAYQPQHF.

The chain recombines TRBV14 with TRBJ2-7, with 8 bases aligning to TRBD2. Per the germline V gene, CDR1 is SGHDN and CDR2 is FVKESK. J was trimmed by 3 bases and V by 1 base; bases with no gene match: 5. The CDR3 consists of 15 residues. In nucleotides, the CDR3 is TGTGCCAGCAGCCAAGGACGGCGGGAGGACTACGAGCAGTACTTC. Its protein is CASSQGRREDYEQYF.

The rearrangement joins TRBV7-9 to TRBJ2-3, with 9 positions matching TRBD2. Looked up from germline, CDR1 is SEHNR and CDR2 is FQNEAQ (reference sequence). V lost 0 bases, J lost 2 bases, and 6 bases stayed unmatched. This CDR3 spans 17 amino acids. CDR3 amino acids: CASSLAPIAGDTDTQYF. DNA for the CDR3: TGTGCCAGCAGCTTAGCCCCCATAGCGGGGGACACAGATACGCAGTATTTT. Full variable domain (missing parts from reference TRBV7-9 and TRBJ2-3): DTGVSQNPRHKITKRGQNVTFRCDPISEHNRLYWYRQTLGQGPEFLTYFQNEAQLEKSRLLSDRFSAERPKGSFSTLEIQRTEQGDSAMYLCASSLAPIAGDTDTQYFGPGTRLTVL.

The chain is built from TRBV29-1 and TRBJ2-1, with 11 bases fitting TRBD2. Germline V gene sequence: CDR1 SQVTM, CDR2 ANQGSEA. The CDR3 runs to 14 residues. Losses at the gene ends were 7 bases for V and 4 bases for J; bases not matched to a gene: 6. The CDR3 DNA is TGCAGCGGACGGGGACTAGCGGTATACAATGAGCAGTTCTTC. Its translation is CSGRGLAVYNEQFF.

The genes are TRBV4-1 and TRBJ2-7; 7 bases fit TRBD1. This CDR3 contains 11 residues. Trimming took 4 bases from V and 12 from J; bases not matched to a gene: 6. Germline values: CDR1 MGHRA, CDR2 YSYEKL. CDR3 region: CASSRDRRWYF. The CDR3 DNA reads TGCGCCAGCAGCCGGGACAGACGCTGGTACTTC.

The J gene is TRBJ2-7, the V gene TRBV24-1; maybe TRBD1 (6 bases). Germline assignment: CDR1 KGHDR and CDR2 SFDVKD. The CDR3 loop spans 11 amino acids. Trimming left V 5 bases short and J 11 bases short, with 12 bases between. CDR3 coding DNA: TGTGCCACCAGTGCCTCAGGGGTAAAGTACTTC. Protein product: CATSASGVKYF.

Concerning this clone: The same CDR3 is also encoded by other DNA sequences in this sample. The chain has TRBV5-4 and TRBJ1-2; TRBD1 matches 7 bases. The CDR3 is 14 residues long. Germline V gives CDR1 SGHNT, CDR2 YYREEE (reference sequence). V lost 4 bases, J lost 0 bases, and 3 bases stayed unmatched. The CDR3 DNA follows: TGTGCCAGCAGCCTGGGGACAGCTAACTATGGCTACACCTTC. As protein: CASSLGTANYGYTF. The entire variable domain, with the rest obtained from reference TRBV5-4 and TRBJ1-2, is as follows: ETGVTQSPTHLIKTRGQQVTLRCSSQSGHNTVSWYQQALGQGPQFIFQYYREEENGRGNFPPRFSGLQFPNYSSELNVNALELDDSALYLCASSLGTANYGYTFGSGTRLTVV.

This chain joins TRBV4-3 and TRBJ2-7, with 8 bases lining up with TRBD1. Germline CDR1 LGHNA, CDR2 YSLEER. The CDR3 is 13 amino acids. The V segment lost 1 base and the J segment 7 bases; nucleotides outside the gene matches: 3. In DNA form, the CDR3 reads TGCGCCAGCAGCCAAGGGACAGGGTGGGAGCAGTACTTC. This sequence encodes CASSQGTGWEQYF.